These 4 T cell receptor beta chains share one sample of origin, sequenced in a study of T-cell reconstitution after alpha-beta-depleted transplantation in children. For TCRbeta, the library was prepared with unique molecular identifiers. MiXCR, run by TCRdb on the PCR reads, gives a single entry per CDR3 protein. The data hold under 300,000 distinct CDR3 sequences, with 9.5% to 13% observed a single time. The source was peripheral blood, collected 180 days after TCRalphabeta/CD19-depleted stem cell transplant. These receptors were collected from a male patient aged 2-15 years who had a stem cell transplant for chronic granulomatous disease, so the T cells may come from the graft donor.

This clonotype has ten or more counts. The chain joins TRBV20-1 to TRBJ2-2; TRBD2 aligns across 13 bases. The V gene's germline CDR1 is DFQATT and CDR2 SNEGSKA (reference sequence). The CDR3 contains 17 residues. Trimming took 1 base from V and 0 from J; bases not matched to a gene: 2. The CDR3 nucleotides are TGCAGTGCTAGAGCGACTAGCGGGAGGTCGAACACCGGGGAGCTGTTTTTT. Protein product: CSARATSGRSNTGELFF.

This clonotype was found many times. The V and J genes are TRBV2 and TRBJ2-3, with D perhaps TRBD2 (6 bases). Trimming shortened V by 0 bases and J by 4 bases, and 20 bases separated the two germline ends. CDR1 is SNHLY and CDR2 is FYNNEI in the germline V gene. CDR3 length equals 18 residues. The CDR3 region has the DNA TGTGCCAGCAGTGAAGCGCTGCAGGCGCCGGGACTTGCAGATACGCAGTATTTT. Translated: CASSEALQAPGLADTQYF.

At least ten counts were recorded for this clonotype. Mismatch with germline at one junction end may stem from a read error. The V call is TRBV20-1, the J call TRBJ2-7, with 12 bases lining up with TRBD2. The length of the CDR3 is 13 residues. Germline CDR1 is DFQATT and CDR2 is SNEGSKA (reference sequence). Here the CDR3 reads CSTRLAGAGEQYF. CDR3 bases: TGCAGTACTAGACTAGCGGGGGCTGGGGAGCAGTACTTC.

This clonotype was counted only a few times. A much larger clone sits a single nucleotide away, making a read error possible. CDR3 in amino acids: CASSLGGGQNYEQHF. The CDR3 nucleotides read TGTGCCAGCAGCTTAGGTGGTGGACAGAACTACGAGCAGCACTTC. The V and J genes are TRBV7-9 and TRBJ2-7; D possibly corresponds to TRBD1 (6 bases). CDR1 is SEHNR and CDR2 is FQNEAQ in the germline V gene (reference sequence). The CDR3 is 15 residues long.